Following are 10 T cell receptor beta chains from one sample sequenced in a study of vaccination and CD4 T cells after COVID-19. The Oncomine TCR Beta short-read assay was what sequenced the DNA obtained from cultured CD4+ T cells. TCRdb re-called the PCR reads with MiXCR, one entry per CDR3 protein. The table has 15,000 to 18,000 distinct CDR3 sequences, about 40% seen once. These receptors have no identified antigens. The treatment was: approximately 9-day PBMC culture with coronavirus spike peptide pools or control peptides (ViraFEST assay). Input material: cultured CD4+ T cells from blood. These receptors were obtained from a human donor with COVID-19.

The chain couples TRBV5-6 to TRBJ2-3, with 11 bases lining up with TRBD2. Trimming took 4 bases from V and 2 from J; bases not matched to a gene: 6. Germline V CDR1 and CDR2: SGHDT, YYEEEE. The CDR3 extends over 16 amino acids. This CDR3 reads CASSTGTSGHTDTQYF. CDR3 nucleotides: TGTGCCAGCAGCACCGGGACTAGCGGACACACAGATACGCAGTATTTT. The full variable domain, in which reference TRBV5-6 and TRBJ2-3 provide the parts outside the CDR3, is DAGVTQSPTHLIKTRGQQVTLRCSPKSGHDTVSWYQQALGQGPQFIFQYYEEEERQRGNFPDRFSGHQFPNYSSELNVNALLLGDSALYLCASSTGTSGHTDTQYFGPGTRLTVL.

This clonotype has just a few counts. The chain uses TRBV7-2 and TRBJ2-1; 10 nucleotides match TRBD1. Germline CDR1 SGHTA, CDR2 FQGNSA. V dropped 1 base and J dropped 7; count of bases not matched to a gene: 1. The CDR3 runs 14 residues. CDR3 protein: CASSLGTGGNEQFF. CDR3 nucleotide sequence: TGTGCCAGCAGCTTAGGGACAGGGGGAAATGAGCAGTTCTTC.

This clonotype has just a few counts. This chain links TRBV27 with TRBJ2-5; D remains ambiguous. The ends were cut back, 5 bases at V and 1 base at J, with 14 bases in the middle. The CDR3 consists of 15 residues. Germline assignment: CDR1 MNHEY and CDR2 SMNVEV (reference sequence). This CDR3 reads CASSPGLVGQETQYF. The CDR3 DNA is TGTGCCAGCAGTCCAGGTTTGGTGGGCCAAGAGACCCAGTACTTC.

The sample holds a few counts of this clonotype. This sequence joins TRBV7-9 and TRBJ1-1; D unresolved. With 1 base removed from V and 1 base from J, the gap between germline ends came to 4 bases. The CDR3 consists of 13 residues. The germline V gene has CDR1 SEHNR and CDR2 FQNEAQ (reference sequence). In DNA form, the CDR3 reads TGTGCCAGCAGCTTAGGACAGAACACTGAAGCTTTCTTT. It encodes CASSLGQNTEAFF.

This chain uses TRBV6-1 with TRBJ1-3; TRBD1 might be the D (6 bases). The CDR3 loop spans 14 amino acids. Deletions cut 10 bases from V and 0 bases from J, with 13 bases between. Germline V lookup: CDR1 MNHNS, CDR2 SASEGT. CDR3 protein: CATSGGASGNTIYF. The DNA for the CDR3 is TGTGCCACATCTGGGGGGGCCTCTGGAAACACCATATATTTT.

CDR3 sequence (DNA): TGCAGTGCTTCCACCCAGACAGCGATTAATGGCTACACCTTC. Translating it yields CSASTQTAINGYTF. The chain carries TRBV20-1 and TRBJ1-2; weak D call: TRBD1 (5 bases). CDR1 is DFQATT and CDR2 is SNEGSKA in the germline V gene (reference sequence). This CDR3 comprises 14 residues. V gave up 5 bases and J gave up 6 bases, with 19 bases separating them.

The V gene is TRBV20-1, the J gene TRBJ1-6, with 10 bases lining up with TRBD1. J gave up 6 bases and V 3 bases, and 14 bases lay outside the gene matches. There are 18 residues in the CDR3. The V gene's germline CDR1 is DFQATT and CDR2 SNEGSKA (reference sequence). The DNA for the CDR3 is TGCAGTGCTAGTCCCCGGGACAGGGGATTATTCGGTAATTCACCCCTCCACTTT. Translated: CSASPRDRGLFGNSPLHF.

This clonotype was counted a few times. The chain has TRBV20-1 and TRBJ1-1; TRBD1 might be the D (5 bases). Germline values: CDR1 DFQATT, CDR2 SNEGSKA (reference sequence). Trimming stripped 6 bases from V and 0 bases from J, with 14 bases between. This CDR3 comprises 14 residues. CDR3 bases: TGCAGTGCGGGGGGAGTGAGGGTGAACACTGAAGCTTTCTTT. Translating it yields CSAGGVRVNTEAFF.

V gene TRBV4-1 combines with J gene TRBJ1-4; weak D call: TRBD1 (6 bases). V was clipped by 2 bases and J by 4 bases, with 14 bases between them. The CDR3 extends over 16 amino acids. Germline V gene data show CDR1 as MGHRA and CDR2 as YSYEKL. CDR3 DNA sequence: TGCGCCAGCAGCCAACAACCGGGACACCTTAATGAAAAACTGTTTTTT. Protein: CASSQQPGHLNEKLFF.

The chain recombines TRBV6-1 with TRBJ2-7; perhaps TRBD1 as D (9 bases). Germline V lookup: CDR1 MNHNS, CDR2 SASEGT. The CDR3 runs 15 residues. V lost 6 bases, J lost 0 bases, and 15 bases lay in between. The CDR3 sequence: CASRGTGTSSYEQYF. CDR3 in DNA: TGTGCCAGCAGAGGGACAGGGACTAGCTCCTACGAGCAGTACTTC.